Presented here are 20 T cell receptor beta chains from one specimen sequenced in a study of CD8+ T cells in alopecia areata. Following RNA extraction, reverse transcription yielded cDNA that acted as the sequencing template. The repertoire was sequenced with immunoSEQ multiplex PCR; TCRdb's copy has only in-frame clones and lacks some. There are around 160,000 clones in the sample; around 47% occur only once, and 6.5% to 7.5% lies in the top ten. The specimen was CD4+ T cells sorted from blood. The receptors come from a human donor with alopecia areata.

The rearrangement joins TRBV20-1 to TRBJ2-3; D remains ambiguous. The CDR3 extends over 10 amino acids. Germline assignment: CDR1 DFQATT and CDR2 SNEGSKA (reference sequence). V gave up 6 bases and J gave up 2 bases, with 3 bases separating them. In DNA form, the CDR3 reads TGCAGTGCCGTCACAGATACGCAGTATTTT. Its protein is CSAVTDTQYF.

The chain couples TRBV14 to TRBJ2-1, with D possibly TRBD1 on 6 matching bases. V lost 0 bases and J lost 0, with 9 bases in between. Germline-derived CDR1 and CDR2 are SGHDN and FVKESK. The CDR3 runs to 16 residues. Here the CDR3 reads CASSQDAGASYNEQFF. DNA for the CDR3: TGTGCCAGCAGCCAAGACGCAGGGGCCTCCTACAATGAGCAGTTCTTC. Drawing the rest from reference TRBV14 and TRBJ2-1, the complete variable domain is EAGVTQFPSHSVIEKGQTVTLRCDPISGHDNLYWYRRVMGKEIKFLLHFVKESKQDESGMPNNRFLAERTGGTYSTLKVQPAELEDSGVYFCASSQDAGASYNEQFFGPGTRLTVL.

This clone came up a few times. The same CDR3 also results from other DNA sequences found in this sample. The CDR3 is CAWSVRRADTQYF. The CDR3 DNA reads TGTGCCTGGAGTGTTCGGAGGGCAGATACGCAGTATTTT. J is TRBJ2-3 and V is TRBV30; D may be TRBD2 (6 bases). V was cut by 0 bases and J by 4 bases, with 8 bases left in between. CDR1 and CDR2 (germline): GTSNPN, SVGIG (reference sequence). The CDR3 is 13 residues long.

The chain uses TRBV4-2 and TRBJ2-5; TRBD1 is a possible D gene (6 bases). CDR3 length: 14 residues. Trimming took off 0 bases at V and 4 bases at J, with 9 bases between the two ends. Germline V lookup: CDR1 LGHNA, CDR2 YNFKEQ. This chain's CDR3 is CASSQEAGAETQYF. The CDR3 DNA sequence: TGTGCCAGCAGCCAAGAGGCAGGGGCAGAGACCCAGTACTTC.

This clone came up a few times. The chain employs TRBV6-6 and TRBJ2-4, with a tentative D call TRBD2 (5 bases). V lost 8 bases and J lost 1, with 6 bases in between. Germline V gives CDR1 MNHNY, CDR2 SVGAGI (reference sequence). This CDR3 spans 12 amino acids. The CDR3 DNA reads as TGTGCCAGCGGCGGGGCCAAAAACATTCAGTACTTC. It codes for CASGGAKNIQYF.

This clone was seen only a few times. The chain uses TRBV15 and TRBJ2-2; 10 bases agree with TRBD2. V shed 3 bases, J shed 8 bases, and the junction held 6 bases outside the gene matches. CDR1 and CDR2 from the germline V gene are LNHNV and YYDKDF (reference sequence). This CDR3 contains 15 residues. CDR3 DNA sequence: TGTGCCACCAGCAGGCTAGCGGGAGAAAGAGGGGAGCTGTTTTTT. This translates into CATSRLAGERGELFF.

V usage is TRBV30 and J usage is TRBJ1-2; the D is unclear. Germline V gene data show CDR1 as GTSNPN and CDR2 as SVGIG (reference sequence). V was clipped by 2 bases and J by 8 bases, with 18 bases between them. The CDR3 is 14 residues long. In DNA form, the CDR3 reads TGTGCCTGGAGTCCCCTGGTGAGGGTGGGGGGCTACACCTTC. Its protein product is CAWSPLVRVGGYTF.

This clone appeared a few times. The J gene is TRBJ1-4, the V gene TRBV6-1; no firm D call. Trimming pared 2 bases from V and 12 bases from J, leaving 10 bases between. The length of the CDR3 is 12 residues. Germline V gene sequence: CDR1 MNHNS, CDR2 SASEGT. For the CDR3, the DNA is TGTGCCAGCAGTGAAAAACGGCAGGAACTGTTTTTT. The encoded protein is CASSEKRQELFF.

This CDR3 reads CSFGDPDTEAFF. The CDR3 bases are TGCAGCTTCGGGGATCCCGACACTGAAGCTTTCTTT. J is TRBJ1-1 and V is TRBV29-1; no clear D gene. V gave up 8 bases and J gave up 3 bases, with 13 bases separating them. Germline V lookup: CDR1 SQVTM, CDR2 ANQGSEA. The CDR3 runs 12 residues.

The chain joins TRBV9 to TRBJ2-1; 12 nucleotides agree with TRBD2. This CDR3 is built from 15 residues. CDR1 and CDR2 from the germline V gene are SGDLS and YYNGEE. V was clipped by 6 bases and J by 1 base; unmatched bases: 2. CDR3 coding DNA: TGTGCCAGCACCCTAGCGGGAGGGTCCTACAATGAGCAGTTCTTC. It encodes CASTLAGGSYNEQFF.

The V and J genes are TRBV29-1 and TRBJ2-5; no reliable D call. Germline values: CDR1 SQVTM, CDR2 ANQGSEA. The length of the CDR3 is 11 residues. Deletions cut 4 bases from V and 5 bases from J, with 8 bases between. CDR3 DNA: TGCAGCGTTGCAATTGGGGAGACCCAGTACTTC. Protein product: CSVAIGETQYF.

This chain uses TRBV29-1 with TRBJ1-2; a weak D match, TRBD1 (6 bases). The V gene lost 1 base and the J gene lost 8 bases, with 14 bases spanning the gap. Germline-derived CDR1 and CDR2 are SQVTM and ANQGSEA. CDR3 length: 13 residues. Written as DNA, the CDR3 is TGCAGCGTTGAAGTCCCGGACAGTTTCGGCTACACCTTC. Translation gives CSVEVPDSFGYTF.

The chain combines TRBV2 with TRBJ2-3; D assignment may be TRBD1 or TRBD2 (6 bases each). The V end lost 7 bases, the J end lost 3 bases, and 17 bases lay between the germline ends. Germline values: CDR1 SNHLY, CDR2 FYNNEI. The length of the CDR3 is 15 residues. The CDR3 coding sequence is TGTGCCAGCAATGCTGACAGGAGGGGGACAGATACGCAGTATTTT. This sequence encodes CASNADRRGTDTQYF. Full variable domain (rest looked up from reference TRBV2 and TRBJ2-3): EPEVTQTPSHQVTQMGQEVILRCVPISNHLYFYWYRQILGQKVEFLVSFYNNEISEKSEIFDDQFSVERPDGSNFTLKIRSTKLEDSAMYFCASNADRRGTDTQYFGPGTRLTVL.

The V and J genes are TRBV10-3 and TRBJ2-7; TRBD1 matches at 10 bases. This CDR3 contains 14 residues. Germline values: CDR1 ENHRY, CDR2 SYGVKD. V lost 3 bases and J lost 12; bases outside the gene matches: 11. CDR3 amino acids: CAISEGGQGFSRYF. The DNA of the CDR3 is TGTGCCATCAGTGAAGGGGGACAGGGGTTCTCTCGGTACTTC.

This clone occurred a few times. CDR3 residues: CASSSPGLRGDEQFF. The CDR3, as DNA: TGTGCCAGCAGTTCACCGGGACTCCGTGGGGATGAGCAGTTCTTC. The chain joins TRBV28 to TRBJ2-1, with D perhaps matching TRBD2 (6 bases). CDR3 length equals 15 residues. Trimming shortened V by 4 bases and J by 8 bases, and 18 bases separated the two germline ends. The germline gives CDR1 MDHEN, CDR2 SYDVKM. The complete variable domain, with remaining parts taken from reference TRBV28 and TRBJ2-1, reads DVKVTQSSRYLVKRTGEKVFLECVQDMDHENMFWYRQDPGLGLRLIYFSYDVKMKEKGDIPEGYSVSREKKERFSLILESASTNQTSMYLCASSSPGLRGDEQFFGPGTRLTVL.

The rearrangement uses TRBV6-5 and TRBJ2-7; TRBD2 matches 10 bases. The J segment lost 3 bases and the V segment lost 5 bases, leaving 4 bases of the junction unmatched. The CDR3 has 14 amino acids. The germline gives CDR1 MNHEY, CDR2 SVGAGI. The CDR3 nucleotides read TGTGCCAGCAGTCTAGCGGGAGCCCTCTACGAGCAGTACTTC. Translation gives CASSLAGALYEQYF.

V and J are TRBV4-1 and TRBJ2-1; D remains unclear. V was trimmed by 3 bases and J by 7 bases, leaving 4 bases between them. Germline values: CDR1 MGHRA, CDR2 YSYEKL. This CDR3 is 11 amino acids long. CDR3 DNA sequence: TGCGCCAGCAGCCAGGGAAATGAGCAGTTCTTC. Translating it yields CASSQGNEQFF.

The chain employs TRBV19 and TRBJ2-3; TRBD1 agrees at 12 bases. The junction had 1 base not matched to a gene; V was cut back by 3 bases and J by 3 bases. This CDR3 spans 15 amino acids. Per germline, CDR1 LNHDA and CDR2 SQIVND (reference sequence). The CDR3 nucleotides read TGTGCCAGTAGTATGGGACAGGGGGCAACAGATACGCAGTATTTT. Residues: CASSMGQGATDTQYF. The whole variable domain, filled in from reference TRBV19 and TRBJ2-3, reads DGGITQSPKYLFRKEGQNVTLSCEQNLNHDAMYWYRQDPGQGLRLIYYSQIVNDFQKGDIAEGYSVSREKKESFPLTVTSAQKNPTAFYLCASSMGQGATDTQYFGPGTRLTVL.

The chain has TRBV9 and TRBJ2-5; 8 bases are a match to TRBD1. The CDR3 is 14 residues long. The germline V gene has CDR1 SGDLS and CDR2 YYNGEE. J was trimmed by 6 bases and V by 4 bases; bases with no gene match: 8. CDR3: CASSTGQGGKTQYF. The CDR3 bases are TGTGCCAGCAGCACAGGACAGGGAGGAAAGACCCAGTACTTC.

This rearrangement joins TRBV27 to TRBJ2-7, with D possibly being TRBD1 (6 bases). The germline CDR1 and CDR2 sequences are MNHEY and SMNVEV (reference sequence). The CDR3 is made up of 14 amino acids. V shed 5 bases and J shed 2 bases, with 13 bases lying between them. CDR3 protein: CASSQGQLTYEQYF. As DNA, the CDR3 is TGTGCCAGCAGTCAAGGACAGTTGACCTACGAGCAGTACTTC.